These 28 T cell receptor beta chains came from one sample sequenced in a study of OX40 agonist ivuxolimab in advanced cancers. Produced via immunoSEQ multiplex PCR; TCRdb's table is partial and in-frame only. The sample lists tens of thousands of clones; around four fifths were seen once. This sample comprised CD4+ or CD8+ T cells sorted from blood, obtained in a trial of the OX40 agonist ivuxolimab. The receptor set was obtained from an adult with an advanced solid tumor such as melanoma, head and neck, liver or kidney cancer.

The rearrangement links TRBV4-3 to TRBJ1-2; the D gene is possibly TRBD1 (5 bases). V shed 0 bases and J shed 2 bases, with 19 bases lying between them. This CDR3 comprises 18 residues. CDR1 and CDR2 (germline): LGHNA, YSLEER. CDR3: CASSQDLRGAPLNYGYTF. As DNA, the CDR3 is TGCGCCAGCAGCCAAGATCTGAGAGGGGCGCCACTGAACTATGGCTACACCTTC.

The chain links TRBV6-1 to TRBJ2-4; TRBD1 matches 10 bases. V gave up 1 base and J gave up 0 bases; unmatched junction bases: 0. CDR1 and CDR2 from the germline V gene are MNHNS and SASEGT. The CDR3 covers 16 residues. The CDR3 region has the DNA TGTGCCAGCAGTGAAGGACAGGGGGCAGCCAAAAACATTCAGTACTTC. Its protein is CASSEGQGAAKNIQYF.

This clone was counted at least ten times. This chain connects TRBV7-2 to TRBJ1-4, with 7 nucleotides matching TRBD1. The CDR3 is made up of 15 amino acids. J gave up 10 bases and V 3 bases, and 11 bases lay outside the gene matches. CDR1 SGHTA and CDR2 FQGNSA come from the germline V gene. DNA for the CDR3: TGTGCCAGCAGCTTGGCGGACAGGCGTTTGTCAAAACTGTTTTTT. Translating gives CASSLADRRLSKLFF.

The chain joins TRBV5-6 to TRBJ1-5; a weak D match, TRBD1 (5 bases). Trimming shortened V by 0 bases and J by 4 bases, and 8 bases separated the two germline ends. The CDR3 is made up of 14 amino acids. CDR1 is SGHDT, CDR2 YYEEEE, per germline. DNA for the CDR3: TGTGCCAGCAGCTTGGGACAGCGAAATCAGCCCCAGCATTTT. It translates to CASSLGQRNQPQHF.

This clone has more than one count but fewer than ten. Other DNA sequences of this sample code for an identical CDR3. The chain couples TRBV4-1 to TRBJ1-1; weak D call: TRBD1 (5 bases). V shed 0 bases and J shed 9 bases, with 11 bases lying between them. CDR1 is MGHRA, CDR2 YSYEKL, per germline. This CDR3 is built from 13 residues. DNA of the CDR3: TGCGCCAGCAGCCAAGATTGGACACTAAAAGCTTTCTTT. The encoded protein is CASSQDWTLKAFF.

The chain couples TRBV5-1 to TRBJ1-1; no reliable D call. With 0 bases removed from V and 7 bases from J, the gap between germline ends came to 7 bases. This CDR3 has 12 amino acids. Germline CDR1 and CDR2: SGHRS and YFSETQ. CDR3 sequence: CASSLATGEAFF. The CDR3 DNA sequence: TGCGCCAGCAGCTTGGCAACTGGTGAAGCTTTCTTT.

The chain links TRBV5-1 to TRBJ2-2; D is undetermined. V lost 0 bases to trimming and J lost 3 bases, with 9 bases between them. Germline assignment: CDR1 SGHRS and CDR2 YFSETQ. CDR3 length equals 15 residues. CDR3 amino acids: CASSLVQTHTGELFF. The CDR3 coding sequence is TGCGCCAGCAGCTTGGTACAGACTCACACCGGGGAGCTGTTTTTT. Looking up the rest from reference TRBV5-1 and TRBJ2-2 gives the full variable domain: KAGVTQTPRYLIKTRGQQVTLSCSPISGHRSVSWYQQTPGQGLQFLFEYFSETQRNKGNFPGRFSGRQFSNSRSEMNVSTLELGDSALYLCASSLVQTHTGELFFGEGSRLTVL.

CDR3 sequence: CASGTGTGPTDTQYF. The CDR3 DNA reads as TGCGCCAGCGGAACCGGGACAGGTCCCACAGATACGCAGTATTTT. This chain connects TRBV10-1 to TRBJ2-3; 8 nucleotides match TRBD1. V lost 8 bases and J lost 2; bases outside the gene matches: 9. Per germline, CDR1 WNHNN and CDR2 SYGVQD (reference sequence). The CDR3 covers 15 residues.

The chain links TRBV19 to TRBJ1-2, with D perhaps TRBD1 (5 bases). Between the trimmed V and J ends, which lost 1 base and 4 bases, there was a span of 16 bases. Germline assignment: CDR1 LNHDA and CDR2 SQIVND (reference sequence). The CDR3 covers 16 residues. DNA for the CDR3: TGTGCCAGTAGTATAGGAGGGCCGGGGCGGAGCTATGGCTACACCTTC. It is translated as CASSIGGPGRSYGYTF.

In DNA form, the CDR3 reads TGTGCCAGTAGTATCGACAGGGGGACTTCTGCTAATGAAAAACTGTTTTTT. Amino acid sequence: CASSIDRGTSANEKLFF. The chain combines TRBV19 with TRBJ1-4; TRBD1 matches at 9 bases. CDR1 is LNHDA, CDR2 SQIVND, per germline (reference sequence). V dropped 3 bases and J dropped 3; count of bases not matched to a gene: 8. This CDR3 region has 17 residues.

The chain recombines TRBV6-1 with TRBJ1-5; D might be TRBD1 (5 bases). The CDR3 contains 15 residues. Trimming removed 7 bases at V and 6 bases at J, with 19 bases between. Per the germline V gene, CDR1 is MNHNS and CDR2 is SASEGT. The CDR3 sequence is CASNGPGRVSQPQHF. CDR3 bases: TGTGCCAGCAATGGCCCAGGGAGGGTGAGTCAGCCCCAGCATTTT.

J is TRBJ2-7 and V is TRBV6-6; 8 bases are a match to TRBD1. The V gene end was trimmed by 0 bases and the J gene end by 5 bases; junction bases not matched to a gene: 6. Germline V gene data show CDR1 as MNHNY and CDR2 as SVGAGI (reference sequence). This CDR3 has 15 amino acids. The CDR3 here is CASSYSAGGGNEQYF. The CDR3 DNA is TGTGCCAGCAGTTACTCGGCAGGGGGCGGCAACGAGCAGTACTTC.

By sample fraction, this clone is medium-sized. The V and J genes are TRBV7-2 and TRBJ1-2; 9 nucleotides match TRBD1. Germline CDR1 SGHTA, CDR2 FQGNSA. The CDR3 covers 14 residues. The J segment lost 8 bases and the V segment lost 5 bases, leaving 9 bases of the junction unmatched. The CDR3 bases are TGTGCCAGCAGCCCACCGCGGACAGGGGTAGGCTACACCTTC. Its translation is CASSPPRTGVGYTF.

The genes are TRBV7-6 and TRBJ2-2; 10 bases are a match to TRBD1. There are 17 residues in the CDR3. The germline CDR1 and CDR2 sequences are SGHVS and FNYEAQ. V shed 5 bases and J 3 bases; nucleotides not matched to a gene: 9. The DNA for the CDR3 is TGTGCCAGCAGCCCCCGACAGGGGGCACTCTACACCGGGGAGCTGTTTTTT. It specifies CASSPRQGALYTGELFF.

J is TRBJ2-2 and V is TRBV19, with 11 bases fitting TRBD1. The CDR3 contains 16 residues. Germline values: CDR1 LNHDA, CDR2 SQIVND (reference sequence). V was pared by 5 bases and J by 7 bases, with 9 bases of the junction left unmatched. CDR3 bases: TGTGCCAGTAGTCGATCGGACAGGGGGCAAGTCGGGGAGCTGTTTTTT. This encodes CASSRSDRGQVGELFF.

This clone has a handful of counts. This rearrangement joins TRBV5-6 to TRBJ1-6; no definite D call. CDR1 and CDR2 (germline): SGHDT, YYEEEE. Deletions cut 3 bases from V and 4 bases from J, with 11 bases between. The CDR3 extends over 15 amino acids. CDR3 in DNA: TGTGCCAGCAGCTATGGTCAGGTTTATAATTCACCCCTCCACTTT. This translates into CASSYGQVYNSPLHF.

The chain recombines TRBV5-4 with TRBJ1-2, with D uncertain. CDR3 length equals 12 residues. Trimming shortened V by 1 base and J by 2 bases, and 3 bases separated the two germline ends. Germline V gene sequence: CDR1 SGHNT, CDR2 YYREEE (reference sequence). The CDR3 DNA follows: TGTGCCAGCAGCTTGCCGAACTATGGCTACACCTTC. Translation: CASSLPNYGYTF.

V usage is TRBV7-9 and J usage is TRBJ1-5, with a possible D match to TRBD1 (5 bases). The germline V and J ends were trimmed by 5 bases and 6 bases, with 17 bases remaining between them. The CDR3 extends over 15 amino acids. CDR1 and CDR2 (germline): SEHNR, FQNEAQ (reference sequence). CDR3 DNA: TGTGCCAGCAGCCCAGCGGGGCAGGGAGGTCAGCCCCAGCATTTT. Translating it yields CASSPAGQGGQPQHF.

This clone showed up just once. The gene calls are TRBV7-2 and TRBJ1-1; D not resolved. Looked up from germline, CDR1 is SGHTA and CDR2 is FQGNSA. Trimming left V 0 bases short and J 7 bases short, with 6 bases between. The CDR3 is 12 amino acids. CDR3 sequence (DNA): TGTGCCAGCAGCTTAGCGCGGGTTGAAGCTTTCTTT. It specifies CASSLARVEAFF.

The chain recombines TRBV9 with TRBJ1-3, with D uncertain. Per germline, CDR1 SGDLS and CDR2 YYNGEE. Deletions cut 4 bases from V and 0 bases from J, with 14 bases between. The CDR3 covers 16 residues. CDR3 protein: CASSSSDARSGNTIYF. The DNA of the CDR3 is TGTGCCAGCAGCTCATCGGACGCCCGCTCTGGAAACACCATATATTTT.

CDR3 coding DNA: TGTGCCAGCAGCACTATGCTGGACAGGGCCACAGATACGCAGTATTTT. This gives the protein CASSTMLDRATDTQYF. The rearrangement uses TRBV7-9 and TRBJ2-3, with 8 positions matching TRBD1. Germline lookup yields CDR1 SEHNR and CDR2 FQNEAQ (reference sequence). The CDR3 sequence is 16 residues long. The ends lost 5 bases at V and 2 bases at J; junction bases unmatched: 9.

The chain combines TRBV7-2 with TRBJ2-1, with D unclear. V was cut by 5 bases and J by 2 bases, with 4 bases left in between. The CDR3 is 12 residues long. Germline CDR1 is SGHTA and CDR2 is FQGNSA. DNA of the CDR3: TGTGCCAGCAGCCACCCCTACAATGAGCAGTTCTTC. Its protein is CASSHPYNEQFF.

The sample holds a few counts of this clone. The J gene is TRBJ2-5, the V gene TRBV5-5, with 10 bases matching TRBD2. Per the germline V gene, CDR1 is SGHKS and CDR2 is YYEKEE (reference sequence). The CDR3 consists of 16 residues. J lost 5 bases, V lost 1 base, and 8 bases had no gene match. CDR3 region: CASSLNSLAGRETQYF. The CDR3 bases are TGTGCCAGCAGCTTGAATTCACTAGCGGGGCGCGAGACCCAGTACTTC.

The chain has TRBV12-5 and TRBJ2-1, with D uncertain. V lost 0 bases and J 8 bases, leaving 11 bases between the germline ends. Germline V gene data show CDR1 as LGHNT and CDR2 as FRNRAP. This CDR3 spans 14 amino acids. The CDR3 DNA reads TGTGCTAGTGGTTTGGTAGTAGAAGAGGATGAGCAGTTCTTC. Translated, it gives CASGLVVEEDEQFF.

The gene calls are TRBV18 and TRBJ2-5, with 8 bases identical to TRBD2. Trimming took 8 bases from V and 3 from J; bases not matched to a gene: 14. CDR1 and CDR2 from the germline V gene are KGHSH and LQKENI. CDR3 length: 16 residues. For the CDR3, the DNA is TGTGCCAGCCGTAAGAGCGGGGGCCAGCACAAAGAGACCCAGTACTTC. Residues: CASRKSGGQHKETQYF.

This chain connects TRBV28 to TRBJ1-2, with a possible D match to TRBD1 (5 bases). The CDR3 has 13 amino acids. Between the trimmed V and J ends, which lost 5 bases and 3 bases, there was a span of 10 bases. Per the germline V gene, CDR1 is MDHEN and CDR2 is SYDVKM. The CDR3 spells CASSPDRDYGYTF. As DNA, the CDR3 is TGTGCCAGCAGTCCAGACAGAGACTATGGCTACACCTTC.

The V call is TRBV7-6, the J call TRBJ2-1; D perhaps matches TRBD2 (5 bases). The germline CDR1 and CDR2 sequences are SGHVS and FNYEAQ. Trimming removed 5 bases from V and 3 bases from J, with 11 bases in between. This CDR3 region has 14 residues. Here the CDR3 reads CASSPDFYYNEQFF. CDR3 nucleotides: TGTGCCAGCAGCCCGGACTTCTACTACAATGAGCAGTTCTTC.

The chain recombines TRBV7-2 with TRBJ2-7, with 10 bases that match TRBD2. This CDR3 is 15 amino acids long. Germline V lookup: CDR1 SGHTA, CDR2 FQGNSA. The J segment lost 4 bases and the V segment lost 5 bases, leaving 8 bases of the junction unmatched. The CDR3 spells CASSRGGSGRYEQYF. The CDR3 nucleotides read TGTGCCAGCAGCCGGGGGGGTAGCGGGAGGTACGAGCAGTACTTC.